This passage covers 13 T cell receptor beta chains from one sample sequenced in a study of OX40 agonist ivuxolimab in advanced cancers. This table comes from immunoSEQ multiplex PCR, and its TCRdb copy is limited to in-frame clones, with some not included. The table lists 95,000 to 150,000 clones, 80% to 90% of them singletons. The input for sequencing was CD4+ or CD8+ T cells sorted from blood, taken in a trial of the OX40 agonist ivuxolimab. These receptors all stem from an adult with an advanced solid tumor such as melanoma, head and neck, liver or kidney cancer.

This clone was seen a single time. V usage is TRBV21-1 and J usage is TRBJ2-2; the table's TRBD1 call for D was not verified on the DNA. TRBV21-1 has pseudogene status. The CDR3 totals 19 residues. The CDR3 spells CASSNAPGKRGQSTGELFF. The CDR3, as DNA: TGTGCCAGCAGCAACGCTCCCGGGAAAAGGGGACAGAGCACCGGGGAGCTGTTTTTT.

This clone has a handful of counts. The rearrangement links TRBV9 to TRBJ2-5; D may correspond to TRBD1 or TRBD2 (5 bases each). V lost 2 bases and J 7 bases, leaving 15 bases between the germline ends. In germline, CDR1 is SGDLS, CDR2 YYNGEE. This CDR3 has 14 amino acids. The CDR3 loop is CASSVGQPGGTQYF. The CDR3 DNA sequence: TGTGCCAGCAGCGTCGGACAACCTGGGGGGACCCAGTACTTC.

The rearrangement uses TRBV7-9 and TRBJ1-2; TRBD1 might be the D (5 bases). There are 14 residues in the CDR3. V was pared by 6 bases and J by 4 bases, with 15 bases between. Per the germline V gene, CDR1 is SEHNR and CDR2 is FQNEAQ (reference sequence). The CDR3 DNA reads TGTGCCAGCAGGACTACCCAGGGTTTCTATGGCTACACCTTC. It yields the protein CASRTTQGFYGYTF.

V usage is TRBV10-1 and J usage is TRBJ2-1; tentative D call: TRBD2 (5 bases). The CDR3 sequence is 14 residues long. Germline V gives CDR1 WNHNN, CDR2 SYGVQD (reference sequence). V was pared by 6 bases and J by 7 bases, with 16 bases between. CDR3 bases: TGCGCCAGCAGCTCCGGGTCCGAGGGAAATGAGCAGTTCTTC. This codes for CASSSGSEGNEQFF.

The chain uses TRBV4-2 and TRBJ2-2, with TRBD2 identical over 7 bases. Germline CDR1 and CDR2: LGHNA and YNFKEQ. V gave up 7 bases and J gave up 2 bases; unmatched junction bases: 19. The length of the CDR3 is 19 residues. CDR3 residues: CASTPEIRPGRANTGELFF. The CDR3 DNA follows: TGTGCCAGCACCCCCGAAATTCGTCCAGGGAGGGCTAACACCGGGGAGCTGTTTTTT.

The chain couples TRBV30 to TRBJ1-2, with D possibly TRBD1 on 5 matching bases. The CDR3 has 13 residues. V lost 2 bases and J 8 bases, leaving 15 bases between the germline ends. CDR1 GTSNPN and CDR2 SVGIG come from the germline V gene (reference sequence). The chain's CDR3 is CAWSPQASGGYTF. The CDR3 bases are TGTGCCTGGAGTCCACAGGCTTCGGGGGGCTACACCTTC.

V gene TRBV6-1 combines with J gene TRBJ2-2; D call uncertain. The ends were cut back, 4 bases at V and 7 bases at J, with 7 bases in the middle. CDR1 and CDR2 from the germline V gene are MNHNS and SASEGT. The CDR3 covers 12 residues. CDR3 DNA sequence: TGTGCCAGCAGTGCTGGGTTCGGGGAGCTGTTTTTT. As protein: CASSAGFGELFF.

The chain employs TRBV2 and TRBJ2-1; 9 nucleotides align to TRBD1. The CDR3 covers 14 residues. Germline loops: CDR1 SNHLY, CDR2 FYNNEI. J was trimmed by 3 bases and V by 6 bases; bases with no gene match: 3. The CDR3 DNA reads TGTGCCAGCAGGGACAGGGGACTCTACAATGAGCAGTTCTTC. Translating gives CASRDRGLYNEQFF. The complete variable domain, with remaining parts taken from reference TRBV2 and TRBJ2-1, reads EPEVTQTPSHQVTQMGQEVILRCVPISNHLYFYWYRQILGQKVEFLVSFYNNEISEKSEIFDDQFSVERPDGSNFTLKIRSTKLEDSAMYFCASRDRGLYNEQFFGPGTRLTVL.

The chain couples TRBV5-1 to TRBJ1-6; unclear D gene. The CDR3 sequence is 15 residues long. Between the trimmed V and J ends, which lost 4 bases and 0 bases, there was a span of 8 bases. The germline gives CDR1 SGHRS, CDR2 YFSETQ. The CDR3 reads CASSPMSSYNSPLHF. CDR3 coding DNA: TGCGCCAGCAGCCCGATGAGCTCCTATAATTCACCCCTCCACTTT.

This sequence joins TRBV19 and TRBJ2-2; D perhaps matches TRBD2 (6 bases). The V gene lost 3 bases and the J gene lost 0 bases, with 14 bases spanning the gap. The CDR3 covers 17 residues. From germline, CDR1 is LNHDA and CDR2 SQIVND (reference sequence). The CDR3 DNA reads TGTGCCAGTAGTATTCTGCTAGCGAGGTCGAACACCGGGGAGCTGTTTTTT. Translated: CASSILLARSNTGELFF.

This clone appeared once. J is TRBJ1-1 and V is TRBV5-6; tentatively, D is TRBD1 (6 bases). This CDR3 is built from 14 residues. CDR1 is SGHDT, CDR2 YYEEEE, per germline. The V end was cut by 3 bases, the J end by 5 bases, with 14 bases between. The CDR3 region has the DNA TGTGCCAGCAGCTGGGGGCATCTAGGGACTGAAGCTTTCTTT. This gives the protein CASSWGHLGTEAFF.

The V and J genes are TRBV10-3 and TRBJ1-3; D unclear. The CDR3 has 13 amino acids. Germline CDR1 reads ENHRY; CDR2 reads SYGVKD. V was clipped by 2 bases and J by 4 bases, with 6 bases between them. CDR3 in amino acids: CAISEIQGNTIYF. In DNA, the CDR3 is TGTGCCATCAGTGAGATACAGGGAAACACCATATATTTT.

A single count supports this clone. The V gene is TRBV5-6, the J gene TRBJ1-2; TRBD1 matches at 8 bases. The V segment lost 0 bases and the J segment 7 bases; nucleotides outside the gene matches: 2. The CDR3 contains 13 residues. Germline CDR1 is SGHDT and CDR2 is YYEEEE. This chain's CDR3 is CASSLGQGLGYTF. The CDR3 DNA is TGTGCCAGCAGCTTGGGACAGGGGCTTGGCTACACCTTC.